Below are 26 T cell receptor beta chains sequenced from a single sample in a study of T cell responses to AZD1222 COVID-19 vaccine. The table came from immunoSEQ multiplex PCR; TCRdb's copy has only in-frame clones and leaves some out. The data show fewer than 100,000 clones, 90% seen once. Sequences were derived from peripheral blood, sampled 28 days after the second AZD1222 dose. These receptors originate from an adult who received the AZD1222 COVID-19 vaccine.

This clone appeared a few times. The chain combines TRBV6-1 with TRBJ1-1, with unresolved D. Germline loops: CDR1 MNHNS, CDR2 SASEGT. V lost 2 bases and J lost 0, with 10 bases in between. The CDR3 consists of 15 residues. The CDR3 spells CASSETVSMNTEAFF. The CDR3 DNA reads TGTGCCAGCAGTGAAACGGTGTCCATGAACACTGAAGCTTTCTTT.

Note on this clone: This CDR3 is also generated by other DNA sequences in the sample. The CDR3 coding sequence is TGTGCCAGCAGTGGACAGGGAGGCAATCAGCCCCAGCATTTT. Translating gives CASSGQGGNQPQHF. The gene calls are TRBV2 and TRBJ1-5, with 7 bases fitting TRBD1. The CDR3 contains 14 residues. V lost 4 bases to trimming and J lost 2 bases; unmatched junction nucleotides: 2. Germline lookup yields CDR1 SNHLY and CDR2 FYNNEI.

The chain is built from TRBV9 and TRBJ2-6; perhaps TRBD2 as D (5 bases). V lost 0 bases and J lost 0, with 7 bases in between. There are 16 residues in the CDR3. CDR1 is SGDLS and CDR2 is YYNGEE in the germline V gene. The CDR3, as DNA: TGTGCCAGCAGCGTAGGTGGGAGCTCTGGGGCCAACGTCCTGACTTTC. Its translation: CASSVGGSSGANVLTF.

J is TRBJ2-7 and V is TRBV19; D is possibly TRBD1 or TRBD2 (5 bases each). V was trimmed by 4 bases and J by 1 base, leaving 11 bases between them. Germline assignment: CDR1 LNHDA and CDR2 SQIVND (reference sequence). The CDR3 is 14 amino acids. The CDR3 coding sequence is TGTGCCAGTAGTAATCGGGACGCATCCTACGAGCAGTACTTC. Its translation is CASSNRDASYEQYF.

This clone showed up just once. V and J are TRBV3-1 (or the pseudogene TRBV3-2) and TRBJ1-6; D ambiguous. Germline V gene data show CDR1 as LGHDT and CDR2 as YNNKEL (reference sequence). Trimming cost V 5 bases and J 10 bases, with 15 bases left between them. The CDR3 is 14 residues long. CDR3 amino acids: CASSSKGQYSPLHF. CDR3 bases: TGTGCCAGCAGCTCGAAGGGTCAATACTCACCCCTCCACTTT.

This rearrangement joins TRBV7-9 to TRBJ2-1, with 9 bases lining up with TRBD2. Germline CDR1 is SEHNR and CDR2 is FQNEAQ (reference sequence). CDR3 length: 16 residues. With 4 bases clipped from V and 5 bases from J, the junction kept 9 bases outside the gene matches. The CDR3 loop is CASSSATGTSNNEQFF. CDR3 coding DNA: TGTGCCAGCAGCTCAGCCACCGGGACTAGCAACAATGAGCAGTTCTTC.

V usage is TRBV4-3 and J usage is TRBJ2-7, with D possibly being TRBD1 or TRBD2 (5 bases each). The CDR3 length is 14 residues. Trimming left V 0 bases short and J 2 bases short, with 8 bases between. CDR1 LGHNA and CDR2 YSLEER come from the germline V gene. The CDR3 DNA reads as TGCGCCAGCAGCCAAGAACGGGGCGCCTACGAGCAGTACTTC. Translated: CASSQERGAYEQYF.

V usage is TRBV7-2 and J usage is TRBJ1-5; 7 bases are a match to TRBD1. Germline V gene data show CDR1 as SGHTA and CDR2 as FQGNSA. With 5 bases clipped from V and 1 base from J, the junction kept 2 bases outside the gene matches. The CDR3 runs 14 residues. The chain's CDR3 is CASSQQGSNQPQHF. CDR3 DNA sequence: TGTGCCAGCAGCCAACAGGGGAGCAATCAGCCCCAGCATTTT.

This clone was observed once. The V and J genes are TRBV28 and TRBJ1-1; D gene uncertain. V gave up 5 bases and J gave up 1 base, with 14 bases separating them. The CDR3 has 15 amino acids. Looked up from germline, CDR1 is MDHEN and CDR2 is SYDVKM. The CDR3 here is CASSLPRTGNTEAFF. For the CDR3, the DNA is TGTGCCAGCAGTCTACCTAGGACGGGGAACACTGAAGCTTTCTTT.

The V gene is TRBV13, the J gene TRBJ2-2; 9 bases are a match to TRBD1. Per germline, CDR1 PRHDT and CDR2 FYEKMQ (reference sequence). The length of the CDR3 is 15 residues. Trimming cost V 3 bases and J 3 bases; bases outside gene matches: 2. CDR3: CASSFRTGDTGELFF. The CDR3 coding sequence is TGTGCCAGCAGCTTTCGGACAGGGGACACCGGGGAGCTGTTTTTT.

The CDR3 sequence is CASSFVDRAKETQYF. CDR3 nucleotides: TGTGCCAGCAGCTTCGTGGACAGGGCCAAAGAGACCCAGTACTTC. This rearrangement joins TRBV13 to TRBJ2-5; 8 bases match TRBD1. Germline CDR1 is PRHDT and CDR2 is FYEKMQ (reference sequence). J was trimmed by 3 bases and V by 3 bases; bases with no gene match: 6. The CDR3 is 15 residues long.

This chain links TRBV15 with TRBJ2-3; D remains unclear. Trimming took off 0 bases at V and 0 bases at J, with 10 bases between the two ends. Germline V gives CDR1 LNHNV, CDR2 YYDKDF (reference sequence). CDR3 size: 16 residues. The CDR3 sequence: CATSREAGRSTDTQYF. CDR3 in DNA: TGTGCCACCAGCAGAGAGGCTGGCCGCAGCACAGATACGCAGTATTTT.

The chain has TRBV7-8 and TRBJ1-4; D unresolved. The V gene's germline CDR1 is SGHVS and CDR2 FQNEAQ. The CDR3 loop spans 17 amino acids. Deletions cut 0 bases from V and 5 bases from J, with 16 bases between. CDR3 protein: CASSLAGWQVRNEKLFF. The CDR3 DNA follows: TGTGCCAGCAGCTTAGCGGGTTGGCAGGTCCGAAATGAAAAACTGTTTTTT.

This chain joins TRBV30 and TRBJ1-2, with 8 bases matching TRBD1. With 7 bases clipped from V and 4 bases from J, the junction kept 2 bases outside the gene matches. The CDR3 consists of 11 residues. Germline V gene sequence: CDR1 GTSNPN, CDR2 SVGIG (reference sequence). The CDR3 DNA sequence: TGTGCCTTAGGGACAGGCTATGGCTACACCTTC. Translation gives CALGTGYGYTF.

V gene TRBV15 combines with J gene TRBJ2-7; D is ambiguous. V was trimmed by 0 bases and J by 8 bases, leaving 14 bases between them. Germline V gives CDR1 LNHNV, CDR2 YYDKDF (reference sequence). This CDR3 has 14 amino acids. CDR3 region: CATSRESPGSQQYF. In nucleotides, the CDR3 is TGTGCCACCAGCAGAGAGTCCCCGGGTAGCCAGCAGTACTTC.

The chain combines TRBV6-6 with TRBJ1-2; D unclear. The length of the CDR3 is 12 residues. CDR1 is MNHNY, CDR2 SVGAGI, per germline (reference sequence). Trimming stripped 5 bases from V and 8 bases from J, with 12 bases between. The CDR3 region is CASSPGLWGYTF. Written as DNA, the CDR3 is TGTGCCAGCAGTCCCGGGCTTTGGGGCTACACCTTC.

The rearrangement links TRBV6-5 to TRBJ1-3, with D perhaps matching TRBD1 (5 bases). The germline V gene encodes CDR1 MNHEY and CDR2 SVGAGI. The CDR3 covers 14 residues. Trimming left V 6 bases short and J 8 bases short, with 17 bases between. CDR3 DNA: TGTGCCAGCAGCCGATCGGGACCTGGCGACACCATATATTTT. It is translated as CASSRSGPGDTIYF.

The chain carries TRBV6-5 and TRBJ2-1, with 9 bases matching TRBD1. The CDR3 runs to 15 residues. Trimming took 2 bases from V and 9 from J; bases not matched to a gene: 8. CDR1 is MNHEY, CDR2 SVGAGI, per germline. The CDR3 DNA sequence: TGTGCCAGCAGTTACACTCCGGGACAGGGTTTTGAGCAGTTCTTC. It codes for CASSYTPGQGFEQFF.

The genes are TRBV3-1 (or the pseudogene TRBV3-2) and TRBJ1-1, with TRBD1 matching 10 bases. Losses at the gene ends were 0 bases for V and 6 bases for J; bases not matched to a gene: 4. Germline CDR1 LGHDT, CDR2 YNNKEL (reference sequence). This CDR3 comprises 15 residues. The CDR3 here is CASSQDLGQGAEAFF. The CDR3 DNA reads TGTGCCAGCAGCCAAGATCTAGGACAGGGGGCTGAAGCTTTCTTT.

This clone has only a few counts. V and J are TRBV4-2 and TRBJ1-3; D possibly corresponds to TRBD1 (5 bases). The ends were cut back, 3 bases at V and 2 bases at J, with 14 bases in the middle. The CDR3 length is 16 residues. Germline V CDR1 and CDR2: LGHNA, YNFKEQ. The CDR3 nucleotides read TGTGCCAGCAGCCAGTGGGCCAGGGCAACTGGAAACACCATATATTTT. The encoded protein is CASSQWARATGNTIYF.

V and J are TRBV10-3 and TRBJ1-6; TRBD1 is a possible D gene (5 bases). CDR3 size: 13 residues. Germline CDR1 ENHRY, CDR2 SYGVKD. Trimming took 8 bases from V and 14 from J, leaving 19 bases between them. The CDR3 here is CAIGRQDGGSLHF. The CDR3 DNA sequence: TGTGCCATCGGAAGGCAGGACGGGGGGTCCCTCCACTTT.

This sequence joins TRBV28 and TRBJ2-5; 7 bases line up with TRBD1. The CDR3 is 14 residues long. Germline loops: CDR1 MDHEN, CDR2 SYDVKM. V gave up 4 bases and J gave up 2 bases; unmatched junction bases: 4. The CDR3 reads CASSSRTGQETQYF. The CDR3 nucleotides read TGTGCCAGCAGTTCCCGGACAGGTCAAGAGACCCAGTACTTC.

The V call is TRBV28, the J call TRBJ1-5; D is ambiguous. CDR1 and CDR2 from the germline V gene are MDHEN and SYDVKM. Trimming removed 6 bases at V and 7 bases at J, with 16 bases between. The length of the CDR3 is 14 residues. In nucleotides, the CDR3 is TGTGCCAGCAGCCCCCCGGCCCGTGGGCAGCCCCAGCATTTT. It specifies CASSPPARGQPQHF.

There are a few counts of this clone. CDR3 DNA: TGTGCCAGTACTTGGACCACTAGCTCGGTCTTTTCACCCCTCCACTTT. This gives the protein CASTWTTSSVFSPLHF. The rearrangement joins TRBV19 to TRBJ1-6; D ambiguous. CDR1 is LNHDA and CDR2 is SQIVND in the germline V gene (reference sequence). Trimming left V 7 bases short and J 9 bases short, with 22 bases between. This CDR3 contains 16 residues.

CDR3 bases: TGTGCCAGCAGTTACTCGACAGGCTTCCAAGAGACCCAGTACTTC. Translated: CASSYSTGFQETQYF. This chain uses TRBV6-2 or TRBV6-3 with TRBJ2-5; TRBD1 is a possible D gene (6 bases). There are 15 residues in the CDR3. The V end lost 0 bases, the J end lost 1 base, and 9 bases lay between the germline ends. Germline CDR1 and CDR2: MNHEY and SVGEGT.

This rearrangement joins TRBV7-2 to TRBJ2-5; TRBD2 matches at 9 bases. The germline CDR1 and CDR2 sequences are SGHTA and FQGNSA. The CDR3 contains 13 residues. The V gene end was trimmed by 5 bases and the J gene end by 5 bases; junction bases not matched to a gene: 3. The CDR3 DNA follows: TGTGCCAGCAGCCCGCGGGGGGGGGAGACCCAGTACTTC. Translation: CASSPRGGETQYF.